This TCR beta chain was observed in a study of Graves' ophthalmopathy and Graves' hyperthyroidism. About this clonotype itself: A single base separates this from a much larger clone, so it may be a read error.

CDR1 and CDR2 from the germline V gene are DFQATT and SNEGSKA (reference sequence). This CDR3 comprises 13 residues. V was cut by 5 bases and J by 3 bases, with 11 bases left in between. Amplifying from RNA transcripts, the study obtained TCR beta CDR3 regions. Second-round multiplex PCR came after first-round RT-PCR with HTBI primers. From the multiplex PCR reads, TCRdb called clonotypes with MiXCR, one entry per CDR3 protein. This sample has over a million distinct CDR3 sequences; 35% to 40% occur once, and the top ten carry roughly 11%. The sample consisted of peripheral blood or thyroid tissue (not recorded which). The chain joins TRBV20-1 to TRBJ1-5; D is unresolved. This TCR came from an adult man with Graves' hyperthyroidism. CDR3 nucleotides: TGCAGTGCTGGTCGCCAGGACAATCAGCCCCAGCATTTT. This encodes CSAGRQDNQPQHF.